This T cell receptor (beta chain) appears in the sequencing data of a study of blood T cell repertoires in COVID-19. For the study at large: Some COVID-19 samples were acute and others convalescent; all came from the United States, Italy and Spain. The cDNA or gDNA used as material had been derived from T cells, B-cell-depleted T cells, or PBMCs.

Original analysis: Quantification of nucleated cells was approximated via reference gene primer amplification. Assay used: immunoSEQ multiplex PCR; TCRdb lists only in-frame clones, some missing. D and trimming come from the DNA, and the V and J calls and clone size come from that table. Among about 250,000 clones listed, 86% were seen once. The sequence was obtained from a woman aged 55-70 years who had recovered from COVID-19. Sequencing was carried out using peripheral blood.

The CDR3 sequence: CASSRGTADNEKLFF. The CDR3 DNA follows: TGTGCCAGCAGCCGAGGGACAGCGGATAATGAAAAACTGTTTTTT. The gene calls are TRBV6-6 and TRBJ1-4, with TRBD1 matching 7 bases. The CDR3 loop spans 15 amino acids. J was trimmed by 4 bases and V by 6 bases; bases with no gene match: 8. Germline-derived CDR1 and CDR2 are MNHNY and SVGAGI (reference sequence).